A single sample is the source of the 30 T cell receptor beta chains below, sequenced in a study of cytomegalovirus exposure and HLA in healthy donors. The primer mix had 60 Vbeta and 13 Jbeta primers. Using immunoSEQ multiplex PCR, the repertoire was profiled, and TCRdb retains in-frame clones only, with some absent. The sample lists about 190,000 clones; just under 75% were seen once. Sequencing was performed on PBMCs. Receptors originate from a woman in her 30s in good health and CMV-seropositive.

Note on this clone: Other nucleotide sequences in the sample specify the same CDR3. Here the CDR3 DNA reads TGTGCCAGCAGTTACTCGACAGGGAACACTGAAGCTTTCTTT. This translates into CASSYSTGNTEAFF. The V gene is TRBV6-5, the J gene TRBJ1-1; possibly TRBD1 for D (6 bases). V gave up 0 bases and J gave up 1 base, with 6 bases separating them. The CDR3 extends over 14 amino acids. From germline, CDR1 is MNHEY and CDR2 SVGAGI.

This CDR3 is CASSGNRGADTQYF. The DNA of the CDR3 is TGTGCCAGCAGTGGCAACAGGGGAGCAGATACGCAGTATTTT. This chain connects TRBV6-1 to TRBJ2-3, with 7 bases that match TRBD1. The V gene's germline CDR1 is MNHNS and CDR2 SASEGT. The CDR3 is 14 residues long. Trimming removed 4 bases from V and 4 bases from J; junction bases left unmatched: 5.

The chain uses TRBV27 and TRBJ2-1; 8 bases match TRBD2. V lost 2 bases and J lost 3; bases outside the gene matches: 6. There are 16 residues in the CDR3. CDR1 is MNHEY, CDR2 SMNVEV, per germline (reference sequence). Here the CDR3 reads CASSLASGPDYNEQFF. In DNA, the CDR3 is TGTGCCAGCAGTTTAGCTAGCGGGCCGGACTACAATGAGCAGTTCTTC.

V is TRBV5-1 and J is TRBJ1-3; 8 bases agree with TRBD1. V trimming: 0 bases; J trimming: 4 bases; junction bases outside the gene matches: 6. This CDR3 is built from 16 residues. The germline V gene has CDR1 SGHRS and CDR2 YFSETQ. CDR3 loop: CASSLEGQGGGNTIYF. The CDR3, as DNA: TGCGCCAGCAGCTTGGAAGGACAGGGAGGAGGAAACACCATATATTTT. Full variable domain (remainder filled in from reference TRBV5-1 and TRBJ1-3): KAGVTQTPRYLIKTRGQQVTLSCSPISGHRSVSWYQQTPGQGLQFLFEYFSETQRNKGNFPGRFSGRQFSNSRSEMNVSTLELGDSALYLCASSLEGQGGGNTIYFGEGSWLTVV.

A single count supports this clone. This chain links TRBV7-6 with TRBJ2-1; TRBD2 agrees at 9 bases. J gave up 2 bases and V 1 base, and 9 bases lay outside the gene matches. This CDR3 is 18 amino acids long. CDR1 is SGHVS, CDR2 FNYEAQ, per germline. CDR3 in DNA: TGTGCCAGCAGCTTAGATGCTAGCGGGACATTAACCTACAATGAGCAGTTCTTC. Its protein product is CASSLDASGTLTYNEQFF.

The rearrangement joins TRBV7-9 to TRBJ2-2, with D possibly being TRBD2 (5 bases). The germline CDR1 and CDR2 sequences are SEHNR and FQNEAQ (reference sequence). This CDR3 is 17 amino acids long. Trimming took 1 base from V and 6 from J, leaving 18 bases between them. The CDR3 coding sequence is TGTGCCAGCAGCTTAGGGTCCCGCGGGCGGACCCCCGGGGAGCTGTTTTTT. Its translation is CASSLGSRGRTPGELFF.

The V and J genes are TRBV6-6 and TRBJ2-7; tentative D call: TRBD2 (6 bases). The V end lost 6 bases, the J end lost 1 base, and 16 bases lay between the germline ends. Germline loops: CDR1 MNHNY, CDR2 SVGAGI (reference sequence). CDR3 length equals 15 residues. DNA for the CDR3: TGTGCCAGCAGCCCCCCTGGACTAAGTTCCTACGAGCAGTACTTC. Protein product: CASSPPGLSSYEQYF.

The chain couples TRBV28 to TRBJ2-1; the match to TRBD1 covers 8 bases. The CDR3 is made up of 15 amino acids. CDR1 and CDR2 from the germline V gene are MDHEN and SYDVKM. V dropped 3 bases and J dropped 4; count of bases not matched to a gene: 5. CDR3 amino acids: CASSLSRGLYNEQFF. CDR3 sequence (DNA): TGTGCCAGCAGTTTGTCCAGGGGGCTTTACAATGAGCAGTTCTTC.

This CDR3 reads CASSFRGLAGGADTQYF. The CDR3 DNA follows: TGTGCCAGCAGCTTCCGAGGACTAGCGGGAGGAGCAGATACGCAGTATTTT. V and J are TRBV7-9 and TRBJ2-3; the match to TRBD2 covers 14 bases. The CDR3 has 17 amino acids. The germline V gene encodes CDR1 SEHNR and CDR2 FQNEAQ (reference sequence). V was pared by 3 bases and J by 4 bases, with 6 bases of the junction left unmatched.

V and J are TRBV6-1 and TRBJ1-1, with a weak D call TRBD1 (5 bases). The CDR3 spans 14 residues. Germline V gene data show CDR1 as MNHNS and CDR2 as SASEGT. V gave up 6 bases and J gave up 0 bases, with 11 bases separating them. The CDR3 spells CASSARGVNTEAFF. DNA of the CDR3: TGTGCCAGCAGCGCCCGGGGGGTGAACACTGAAGCTTTCTTT.

This clone has more than one count but fewer than ten. J is TRBJ1-1 and V is TRBV5-4; D unclear. There are 14 residues in the CDR3. CDR1 is SGHNT and CDR2 is YYREEE in the germline V gene (reference sequence). V gave up 1 base and J gave up 1 base, with 8 bases separating them. The CDR3 DNA reads TGTGCCAGCAGCTTGAGAGGGCCGAACACTGAAGCTTTCTTT. Translated: CASSLRGPNTEAFF.

There are a few counts of this clone. The chain uses TRBV7-2 and TRBJ2-7, with D maybe TRBD2 (6 bases). V lost 3 bases, J lost 5 bases, and 14 bases lay in between. Germline V CDR1 and CDR2: SGHTA, FQGNSA. The length of the CDR3 is 14 residues. The CDR3 sequence is CASSFWGDAHEQYF. DNA of the CDR3: TGTGCCAGCAGCTTTTGGGGGGACGCCCACGAGCAGTACTTC. The entire variable domain, with the rest obtained from reference TRBV7-2 and TRBJ2-7, is as follows: GAGVSQSPSNKVTEKGKDVELRCDPISGHTALYWYRQSLGQGLEFLIYFQGNSAPDKSGLPSDRFSAERTGGSVSTLTIQRTQQEDSAVYLCASSFWGDAHEQYFGPGTRLTVT.

V usage is TRBV28 and J usage is TRBJ1-1; D gene uncertain. This CDR3 comprises 15 residues. V gave up 11 bases and J gave up 4 bases, with 23 bases separating them. CDR1 and CDR2 (germline): MDHEN, SYDVKM. The CDR3 reads CACHTFKLRVTEAFF. The CDR3 nucleotides read TGTGCCTGTCACACATTCAAATTGAGGGTCACTGAAGCTTTCTTT.

The V call is TRBV27, the J call TRBJ2-7; D ambiguous. In germline, CDR1 is MNHEY, CDR2 SMNVEV (reference sequence). V was pared by 2 bases and J by 4 bases, with 9 bases between. The CDR3 extends over 13 amino acids. The CDR3 loop is CASSLQNSYEQYF. DNA of the CDR3: TGTGCCAGCAGTTTACAGAATTCTTACGAGCAGTACTTC.

The chain has TRBV4-1 and TRBJ2-7, with 7 positions matching TRBD1. The germline V gene has CDR1 MGHRA and CDR2 YSYEKL. V gave up 4 bases and J gave up 1 base; unmatched junction bases: 10. There are 16 residues in the CDR3. In nucleotides, the CDR3 is TGCGCCAGCAGCCCAGAGGCGACAGGGTCTTCCTACGAGCAGTACTTC. The encoded protein is CASSPEATGSSYEQYF.

Comment on this clone: At one end the junction does not follow the germline gene, possibly because of a read error. The chain recombines TRBV7-9 with TRBJ2-5, with D possibly being TRBD2 (6 bases). This CDR3 is built from 15 residues. Germline CDR1 is SEHNR and CDR2 is FQNEAQ (reference sequence). The CDR3, as DNA: TGTTCCAGCAGCTTACGATCCGGGGGACAAGAGACCCAGTACTTC. Protein product: CSSSLRSGGQETQYF.

This sequence joins TRBV27 and TRBJ1-5; maybe TRBD1 (6 bases). Germline V gene lookup returns CDR1 MNHEY and CDR2 SMNVEV (reference sequence). Trimming took 6 bases from V and 3 from J, leaving 12 bases between them. The CDR3 sequence is 14 residues long. CDR3 sequence (DNA): TGTGCCAGCAGCTCACAGGGCATCAATCAGCCCCAGCATTTT. It is translated as CASSSQGINQPQHF.

The V gene is TRBV2, the J gene TRBJ1-1; D possibly corresponds to TRBD1 (6 bases). V gave up 7 bases and J gave up 2 bases, with 11 bases separating them. From germline, CDR1 is SNHLY and CDR2 FYNNEI. The length of the CDR3 is 13 residues. The CDR3 is CASMTDSNTEAFF. The CDR3 DNA is TGTGCCAGCATGACGGACAGTAACACTGAAGCTTTCTTT.

The V and J genes are TRBV9 and TRBJ2-1; 8 bases line up with TRBD2. J was trimmed by 9 bases and V by 2 bases; bases with no gene match: 7. CDR1 SGDLS and CDR2 YYNGEE come from the germline V gene. The length of the CDR3 is 14 residues. CDR3 amino acids: CASSVGTSGGEQFF. In DNA form, the CDR3 reads TGTGCCAGCAGCGTGGGTACTAGCGGTGGTGAGCAGTTCTTC.

This chain uses TRBV7-9 with TRBJ2-7, with 9 bases identical to TRBD1. The CDR3 totals 18 residues. Unmatched junction bases numbered 14, after V lost 5 bases and J lost 0 bases. Germline lookup yields CDR1 SEHNR and CDR2 FQNEAQ (reference sequence). CDR3 in amino acids: CASSTTGTGSSDSYEQYF. The CDR3 bases are TGTGCCAGCAGCACGACCGGGACAGGGAGTTCCGACTCCTACGAGCAGTACTTC.

The sample holds a few counts of this clone. The chain couples TRBV7-6 to TRBJ2-5, with D possibly being TRBD2 (6 bases). Judging by the DNA end, TRBJ2-7 fits better; the J call may be wrong. The CDR3 loop spans 15 amino acids. Per the germline V gene, CDR1 is SGHVS and CDR2 is FNYEAQ. Written as DNA, the CDR3 is TGTGCCAGCAGCTTAGGTCGAAGCGGGCCCAACGAGCAGTACTTC. This encodes CASSLGRSGPNEQYF.

The rearrangement links TRBV6-5 to TRBJ1-4, with D perhaps TRBD1 (5 bases). The germline V gene has CDR1 MNHEY and CDR2 SVGAGI. Trimming took off 5 bases at V and 0 bases at J, with 10 bases between the two ends. There are 15 residues in the CDR3. The CDR3 reads CASSAGGATNEKLFF. For the CDR3, the DNA is TGTGCCAGCAGTGCCGGGGGGGCAACTAATGAAAAACTGTTTTTT.

The V and J genes are TRBV4-1 and TRBJ2-3; 13 bases map to TRBD2. This CDR3 has 16 residues. Germline V gene data show CDR1 as MGHRA and CDR2 as YSYEKL. J gave up 3 bases and V 1 base, and 1 base lay outside the gene matches. The CDR3 spells CASSQVGLAGTDTQYF. In DNA form, the CDR3 reads TGCGCCAGCAGCCAAGTGGGACTAGCGGGAACAGATACGCAGTATTTT.

V is TRBV5-5 and J is TRBJ1-5; TRBD1 agrees at 8 bases. After removal of 4 bases from V and 3 bases from J, the junction contained 9 bases not matched to a gene. Germline assignment: CDR1 SGHKS and CDR2 YYEKEE (reference sequence). CDR3 length: 16 residues. The CDR3 sequence is CASSPGQGLNNQPQHF. The CDR3 DNA sequence: TGTGCCAGCAGCCCAGGACAGGGACTAAACAATCAGCCCCAGCATTTT.

This chain links TRBV7-2 with TRBJ1-2, with 11 nucleotides matching TRBD1. Per germline, CDR1 SGHTA and CDR2 FQGNSA. V gave up 1 base and J gave up 7 bases; unmatched junction bases: 5. CDR3 length equals 15 residues. CDR3 coding DNA: TGTGCCAGCAGCTTAGAGGGACAGGGGGTTAGTGGCTACACCTTC. Translated, it gives CASSLEGQGVSGYTF.

The chain joins TRBV13 to TRBJ1-2; D is undetermined. CDR3 length: 13 amino acids. V was shortened by 6 bases and J by 7 bases, with 15 bases between the two germline ends. Germline CDR1 PRHDT, CDR2 FYEKMQ (reference sequence). CDR3 bases: TGTGCCAGCAGTGGATCCGGAGTGACTGGCTACACCTTC. Encoded protein: CASSGSGVTGYTF.

The V and J genes are TRBV7-2 and TRBJ1-5; D is ambiguous. The germline V gene has CDR1 SGHTA and CDR2 FQGNSA. The CDR3 is made up of 15 amino acids. The germline V and J ends were trimmed by 1 base and 2 bases, with 9 bases remaining between them. CDR3 in amino acids: CASSLGDFGNQPQHF. The CDR3 nucleotides read TGTGCCAGCAGCTTAGGCGATTTCGGCAATCAGCCCCAGCATTTT.

The V gene is TRBV10-2, the J gene TRBJ1-1; 7 nucleotides match TRBD1. Germline V gene data show CDR1 as WSHSY and CDR2 as SAAADI. Trimming took 7 bases from V and 4 from J; bases not matched to a gene: 9. CDR3 size: 14 residues. CDR3 sequence reads: CASKTGMWSTEAFF. As DNA, the CDR3 is TGCGCCAGCAAGACAGGGATGTGGAGCACTGAAGCTTTCTTT.

This sequence joins TRBV27 and TRBJ2-3; D call uncertain. Trimming stripped 6 bases from V and 0 bases from J, with 13 bases between. The CDR3 has 15 amino acids. CDR1 is MNHEY and CDR2 is SMNVEV in the germline V gene (reference sequence). DNA of the CDR3: TGTGCCAGCAGATCACCCGTTACTAGCACAGATACGCAGTATTTT. Protein sequence: CASRSPVTSTDTQYF.

CDR3: CSAWAPRDRGSSYEQYF. The CDR3 DNA follows: TGCAGCGCCTGGGCACCACGGGACAGGGGGAGCTCCTACGAGCAGTACTTC. This chain connects TRBV29-1 to TRBJ2-7; 11 nucleotides align to TRBD1. J lost 0 bases, V lost 7 bases, and 14 bases had no gene match. Germline loops: CDR1 SQVTM, CDR2 ANQGSEA. The CDR3 covers 17 residues.